The clone carrying this TCR beta chain came up a few times. As yet, its antigen is unknown. Overall study results and limits: Greatest tumor Treg TCR overlap was with tumor naive CD4+ cells.

Semi-nested PCR with Nested Universal Primer A followed constant-region reverse priming of full-length variable regions. TCRdb recomputed calls from the 5' RACE reads with MiXCR, one row per CDR3 protein. The table lists tens of thousands of distinct CDR3 sequences, less than 30% of them singletons, with 2% to 2.5% in the top ten. Tregs were sorted as CD4+CD25+CD127-/low cells. Sequenced sample: tumor-infiltrating Tregs sorted from the breast tumor. The origin of this receptor is a female donor with breast cancer.

The CDR3 reads CASNPKGGAPTDTQYF. Written as DNA, the CDR3 is TGCGCCAGCAACCCCAAGGGGGGGGCTCCCACAGATACGCAGTATTTT. V usage is TRBV10-2 and J usage is TRBJ2-3; tentative D call: TRBD2 (7 bases). The CDR3 is 16 residues long. CDR1 is WSHSY, CDR2 SAAADI, per germline. V lost 7 bases and J 2 bases, leaving 19 bases between the germline ends.